A single sample is the source of the 19 T cell receptor beta chains below, sequenced in a study of T-cell reconstitution after alpha-beta-depleted transplantation in children. For TCRbeta, the library was prepared with unique molecular identifiers. TCRdb called the PCR reads again in MiXCR, with one record for every CDR3 protein. Of about 640,000 distinct CDR3 sequences listed, roughly 15% are singletons. Sequencing used PBMCs from the stem cell graft donor, obtained from the stem cell graft. These receptors came from a human donor who donated a stem cell graft to a child with acute myeloid leukemia.

This clonotype has a count of ten or more. J is TRBJ2-7 and V is TRBV20-1, with D perhaps matching TRBD2 (6 bases). Looked up from germline, CDR1 is DFQATT and CDR2 is SNEGSKA (reference sequence). The CDR3 totals 13 residues. Between the trimmed V and J ends, which lost 1 base and 7 bases, there was a span of 14 bases. The CDR3 DNA is TGCAGTGCTAGAGCTGGGACTCCTTCTGAGCAGTACTTC. Its protein product is CSARAGTPSEQYF.

Many counts were recorded for this clonotype. V and J are TRBV20-1 and TRBJ2-5; 7 bases line up with TRBD1. The CDR3 contains 15 residues. The J segment lost 5 bases and the V segment lost 2 bases, leaving 11 bases of the junction unmatched. Germline V CDR1 and CDR2: DFQATT, SNEGSKA (reference sequence). Here the CDR3 DNA reads TGCAGTGCTAGACCACGACAGGGAAGTCGGGAGACCCAGTACTTC. Protein product: CSARPRQGSRETQYF.

The rearrangement links TRBV5-4 to TRBJ2-1, with 10 bases matching TRBD1. CDR1 and CDR2 from the germline V gene are SGHNT and YYREEE (reference sequence). V shed 3 bases, J shed 7 bases, and the junction held 7 bases outside the gene matches. The CDR3 consists of 15 residues. This CDR3 is CASSWDRGFSNEQFF. CDR3 DNA: TGTGCCAGCAGCTGGGACAGGGGTTTTTCGAATGAGCAGTTCTTC.

The V and J genes are TRBV4-2 and TRBJ2-3; 10 positions match TRBD2. Trimming cost V 1 base and J 4 bases; bases outside gene matches: 5. CDR3 length: 16 residues. Germline assignment: CDR1 LGHNA and CDR2 YNFKEQ. CDR3 amino acids: CASSQGSGGRADTQYF. The DNA for the CDR3 is TGTGCCAGCAGCCAAGGTAGCGGGGGGAGGGCAGATACGCAGTATTTT.

The table lists this clonotype with many counts. V gene TRBV9 combines with J gene TRBJ1-1; unclear D gene. Trimming pared 3 bases from V and 5 bases from J, leaving 11 bases between. Germline V CDR1 and CDR2: SGDLS, YYNGEE. This CDR3 comprises 13 residues. DNA of the CDR3: TGTGCCAGCAGCGCTCGGGATGCTACTGAAGCTTTCTTT. Residues: CASSARDATEAFF.

This clonotype has ten or more counts. V is TRBV4-3 and J is TRBJ2-3; D tentatively fits TRBD1 or TRBD2 (5 bases each). The CDR3 loop spans 14 amino acids. Germline V lookup: CDR1 LGHNA, CDR2 YSLEER. V lost 4 bases to trimming and J lost 1 base, with 9 bases between them. CDR3 DNA: TGCGCCAGCAGCCTCAGGGACCGCACAGATACGCAGTATTTT. Translated, it gives CASSLRDRTDTQYF.

This clonotype was found a few times. This chain connects TRBV6-1 to TRBJ1-1; D is ambiguous. V lost 5 bases, J lost 11 bases, and 18 bases lay in between. Germline V lookup: CDR1 MNHNS, CDR2 SASEGT. The CDR3 spans 13 residues. CDR3 nucleotides: TGTGCCAGCAGTCTATTGGACGCCCGGGATGCTTTCTTT. Protein: CASSLLDARDAFF.

This clonotype was recorded at least ten times. This rearrangement joins TRBV5-6 to TRBJ2-7; D is possibly TRBD1 or TRBD2 (5 bases each). With 4 bases removed from V and 3 bases from J, the gap between germline ends came to 14 bases. The length of the CDR3 is 14 residues. Germline V gives CDR1 SGHDT, CDR2 YYEEEE. This CDR3 is CASSRPGRDYEQYF. The CDR3 bases are TGTGCCAGCAGCCGGCCAGGGAGAGACTACGAGCAGTACTTC.

This clonotype was counted ten times or more. For the CDR3, the DNA is TGCAGTGCTCAGGGGGCTTCGAACACTGAAGCTTTCTTT. Translation: CSAQGASNTEAFF. The chain links TRBV20-1 to TRBJ1-1, with 8 bases lining up with TRBD1. This CDR3 has 13 amino acids. The V gene's germline CDR1 is DFQATT and CDR2 SNEGSKA (reference sequence). Losses at the gene ends were 5 bases for V and 1 base for J; bases not matched to a gene: 3.

This clonotype was seen more than once but under ten times. This chain connects TRBV24-1 to TRBJ2-6, with D perhaps assigned TRBD1 or TRBD2 (5 bases each). V was trimmed by 7 bases and J by 2 bases, leaving 5 bases between them. CDR1 is KGHDR, CDR2 SFDVKD, per germline. This CDR3 spans 13 amino acids. CDR3 region: CATRGAGANVLTF. The CDR3 nucleotides are TGTGCCACCAGGGGGGCTGGGGCCAACGTCCTGACTTTC.

V is TRBV11-2 and J is TRBJ2-3, with D uncertain. V was pared by 4 bases and J by 6 bases, with 11 bases between. Germline CDR1 is SGHAT and CDR2 is FQNNGV. The CDR3 spans 13 residues. This chain's CDR3 is CASSSEYEDTQYF. In DNA form, the CDR3 reads TGTGCCAGCAGCTCCGAATACGAGGATACGCAGTATTTT.

In its sample, this clonotype was seen a few times. The gene calls are TRBV4-2 and TRBJ2-7, with a possible D match to TRBD1 (6 bases). CDR1 is LGHNA and CDR2 is YNFKEQ in the germline V gene. The CDR3 is 14 amino acids. Trimming stripped 0 bases from V and 3 bases from J, with 9 bases between. The CDR3 region is CASSQDPGHYEQYV. The CDR3 DNA reads as TGTGCCAGCAGCCAAGACCCGGGACACTACGAGCAGTACGTC.

The V call is TRBV2, the J call TRBJ2-1, with 10 nucleotides matching TRBD2. The CDR3 sequence is 15 residues long. Trimming cost V 2 bases and J 11 bases; bases outside gene matches: 9. Per the germline V gene, CDR1 is SNHLY and CDR2 is FYNNEI. CDR3 sequence (DNA): TGTGCCAGCAGTGAACCTAGCGGGGGAAACCATCAGCAGTTCTTC. Translated: CASSEPSGGNHQQFF.

This clonotype was picked up a small number of times. The rearrangement uses TRBV5-4 and TRBJ1-2; TRBD1 agrees at 7 bases. Losses at the gene ends were 8 bases for V and 8 bases for J; bases not matched to a gene: 15. The germline gives CDR1 SGHNT, CDR2 YYREEE (reference sequence). The CDR3 loop spans 14 amino acids. The CDR3 sequence: CASSRIGQAGGYTF. DNA of the CDR3: TGTGCCAGTAGCCGAATAGGACAGGCGGGGGGCTACACCTTC.

This chain joins TRBV29-1 and TRBJ2-3, with D uncertain. Germline V CDR1 and CDR2: SQVTM, ANQGSEA. This CDR3 region has 13 residues. Trimming stripped 6 bases from V and 7 bases from J, with 17 bases between. CDR3 region: CSVAPEGLNTQYF. The CDR3, as DNA: TGCAGCGTCGCCCCGGAAGGCCTAAATACGCAGTATTTT.

This clonotype was counted only a few times. This chain connects TRBV9 to TRBJ1-1; D is possibly TRBD1 (5 bases). The germline CDR1 and CDR2 sequences are SGDLS and YYNGEE. Trimming took 0 bases from V and 5 from J, leaving 20 bases between them. The CDR3 length is 17 residues. This chain's CDR3 is CASSVAPGGSPQTEAFF. The CDR3 region has the DNA TGTGCCAGCAGCGTAGCTCCCGGGGGTTCCCCGCAAACTGAAGCTTTCTTT.

A note on this clonotype: It may be a read error: a sequence one base away is much more abundant. This chain uses TRBV12-3 or TRBV12-4 with TRBJ1-1; 7 nucleotides align to TRBD1. The CDR3 loop spans 14 amino acids. J lost 0 bases, V lost 6 bases, and 4 bases had no gene match. CDR3 amino acids: CASSVDRVNTEAFF. As DNA, the CDR3 is TGTGCCAGCAGCGTAGACAGGGTGAACACTGAAGCTTTCTTT.

The J gene is TRBJ1-4, the V gene TRBV12-3 or TRBV12-4; D may be TRBD1 (5 bases). With 6 bases removed from V and 4 bases from J, the gap between germline ends came to 6 bases. CDR3 length equals 12 residues. CDR3 DNA sequence: TGTGCCAGCAGGACAGTTAATGAAAAACTGTTTTTT. Translated, it gives CASRTVNEKLFF.

V is TRBV10-3 and J is TRBJ2-7; TRBD2 might be the D (6 bases). Trimming removed 4 bases from V and 3 bases from J, with 13 bases in between. Germline CDR1 reads ENHRY; CDR2 reads SYGVKD. The CDR3 is 14 amino acids. The chain's CDR3 is CAISATPGDYEQYF. In nucleotides, the CDR3 is TGTGCCATCAGTGCAACTCCGGGAGACTACGAGCAGTACTTC.